This entry concerns a single TCR beta chain. This sample is part of a study of CD8 T cells in Susac syndrome. Sequencing of TCR beta drew on CD8+ and CD4+ T cells from blood. Random hexamers were used to reverse transcribe an amount of roughly 0.45 to 1 ug RNA. TCR beta CDR3 was amplified by immunoSEQ multiplex PCR. This amplification extended across 54 Vbeta and 13 Jbeta segments. TCRdb analysed the immunoSEQ multiplex PCR reads with MiXCR anew, one entry per CDR3 protein. The data hold about 180,000 distinct CDR3 sequences, with approximately 96% observed a single time. V lost 0 bases and J lost 4; bases outside the gene matches: 12. In germline, CDR1 is LGHNA, CDR2 YSLEER. The CDR3 has 18 amino acids.

The gene calls are TRBV4-3 and TRBJ2-3; TRBD2 aligns across 8 bases. The origin of this receptor is a human donor with multiple sclerosis. Sequenced: CD4+ T cells from PBMCs. The CDR3 spells CASSQERPGLGSSDTQYF. In DNA form, the CDR3 reads TGCGCCAGCAGCCAAGAGCGTCCGGGACTAGGAAGCTCAGATACGCAGTATTTT.